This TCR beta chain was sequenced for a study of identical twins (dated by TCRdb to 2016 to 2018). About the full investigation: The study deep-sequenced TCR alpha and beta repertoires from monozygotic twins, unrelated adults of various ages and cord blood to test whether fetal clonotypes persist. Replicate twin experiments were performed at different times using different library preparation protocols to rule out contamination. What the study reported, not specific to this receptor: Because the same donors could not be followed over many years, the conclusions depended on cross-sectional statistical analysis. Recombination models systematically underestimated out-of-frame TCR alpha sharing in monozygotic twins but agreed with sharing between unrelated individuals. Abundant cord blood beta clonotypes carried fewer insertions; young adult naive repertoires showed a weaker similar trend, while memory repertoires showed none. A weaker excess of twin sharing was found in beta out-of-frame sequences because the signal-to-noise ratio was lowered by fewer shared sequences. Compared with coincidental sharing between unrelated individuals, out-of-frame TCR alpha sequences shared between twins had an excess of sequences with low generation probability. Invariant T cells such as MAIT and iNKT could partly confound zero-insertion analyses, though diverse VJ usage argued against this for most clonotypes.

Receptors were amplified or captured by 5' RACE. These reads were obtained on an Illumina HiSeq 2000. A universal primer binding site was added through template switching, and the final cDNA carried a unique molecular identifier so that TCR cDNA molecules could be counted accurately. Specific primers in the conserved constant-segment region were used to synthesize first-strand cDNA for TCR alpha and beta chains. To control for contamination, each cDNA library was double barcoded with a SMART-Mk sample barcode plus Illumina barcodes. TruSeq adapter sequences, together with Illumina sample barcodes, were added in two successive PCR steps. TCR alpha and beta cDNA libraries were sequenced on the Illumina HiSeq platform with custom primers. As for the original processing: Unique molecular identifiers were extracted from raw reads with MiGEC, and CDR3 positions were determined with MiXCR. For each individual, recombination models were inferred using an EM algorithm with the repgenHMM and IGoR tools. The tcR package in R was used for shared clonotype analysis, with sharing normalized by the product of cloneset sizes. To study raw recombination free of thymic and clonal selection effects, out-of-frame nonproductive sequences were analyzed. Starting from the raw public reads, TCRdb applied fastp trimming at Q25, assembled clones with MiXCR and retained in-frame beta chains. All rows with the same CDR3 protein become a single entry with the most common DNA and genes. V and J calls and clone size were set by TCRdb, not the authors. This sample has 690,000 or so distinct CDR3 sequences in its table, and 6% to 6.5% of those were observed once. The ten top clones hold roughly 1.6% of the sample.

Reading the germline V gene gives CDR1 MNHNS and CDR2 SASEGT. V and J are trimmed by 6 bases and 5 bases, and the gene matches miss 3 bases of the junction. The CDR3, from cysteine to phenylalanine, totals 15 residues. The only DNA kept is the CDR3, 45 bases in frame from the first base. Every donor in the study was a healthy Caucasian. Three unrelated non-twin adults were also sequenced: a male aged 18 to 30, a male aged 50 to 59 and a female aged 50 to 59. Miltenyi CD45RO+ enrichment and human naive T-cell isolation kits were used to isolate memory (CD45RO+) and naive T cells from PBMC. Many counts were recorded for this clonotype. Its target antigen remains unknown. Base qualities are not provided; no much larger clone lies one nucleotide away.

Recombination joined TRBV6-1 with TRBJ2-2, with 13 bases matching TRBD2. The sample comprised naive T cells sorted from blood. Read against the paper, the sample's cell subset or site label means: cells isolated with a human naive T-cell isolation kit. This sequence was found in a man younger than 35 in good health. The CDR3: CASSILAGGTGELFF. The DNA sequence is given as TGTGCCAGCAGCATACTAGCGGGAGGGACCGGGGAGCTGTTTTTT.